This TCR beta chain originates from a study of OX40 agonist ivuxolimab in advanced cancers. Background on the study: Patients were dosed intravenously with ivuxolimab at 0.01 to 10 mg/kg every 2 weeks. Patients enrolled in dose escalation were diagnosed with hepatocellular carcinoma, melanoma, renal cell or head and neck cancer. Overall study results and limits: CD4+ and CD8+ T cells in blood underwent clonal expansion by week 6 at 0.1 to 3.0 mg/kg.

Produced via immunoSEQ multiplex PCR; TCRdb's table is partial and in-frame only. The sample contains nearly 65,000 clones, approximately 90% of which appear only once. In the case of this clone: The antigen remains undetermined.

Sequencing used CD4+ or CD8+ T cells sorted from blood, obtained in a trial of the OX40 agonist ivuxolimab. The receptor was isolated from an adult with an advanced solid tumor such as melanoma, head and neck, liver or kidney cancer.

The CDR3, as DNA: TGTGCCAGCAGCTCCGGACTAGTGCGCGAGCAGTACTTC. Its translation is CASSSGLVREQYF. J is TRBJ2-7 and V is TRBV7-9; TRBD2 agrees at 7 bases. Germline V gives CDR1 SEHNR, CDR2 FQNEAQ (reference sequence). V shed 4 bases, J shed 6 bases, and the junction held 6 bases outside the gene matches. The CDR3 totals 13 residues.